Listed below are T cell receptor beta chains from one sample, sequenced in a study of blood T cell repertoires in COVID-19. Sequencing used immunoSEQ multiplex PCR; TCRdb keeps in-frame clones, though not all of them. Here the sample spans under 200,000 clones, 60% to 80% being singletons. Sequencing was done on a sample of peripheral blood. These receptors were obtained from a man between 65 and 79 years old with acute or convalescent COVID-19. Each CDR3 is given with its conserved first and last residue. A D gene is named only where the DNA matches it firmly. Clone size is not always given. Where it is, it says once, few, many or a class for expanded clones.

len: 20; d_gene: .; j_gene: TRBJ1-5; v_gene: TRBV23-1; abundance: few; CDR3nt: TGCGCCAGCAGTCAATCGTTGACGGGTGAGGAGTATACGAGCAATCAGCCCCAGCATTTT; CDR3aa: CASSQSLTGEEYTSNQPQHF
len: 14; d_gene: TRBD2; j_gene: TRBJ2-3; v_gene: TRBV27; abundance: .; CDR3nt: TGTGCCAGCAGTACCCGAGCGGGAGAAGATACGCAGTATTTT; CDR3aa: CASSTRAGEDTQYF
len: 16; d_gene: TRBD2; j_gene: TRBJ2-1; v_gene: TRBV10-3; abundance: .; CDR3nt: TGTGCCATCAGTGATCAGCGGGAGGGCAGGGACAATGAGCAGTTCTTC; CDR3aa: CAISDQREGRDNEQFF
len: 17; d_gene: .; j_gene: TRBJ1-2; v_gene: TRBV2; abundance: few; CDR3nt: TGTGCCAGCACCCCCTCGGGGGTTCTTATGCCTAACTATGGCTACACCTTC; CDR3aa: CASTPSGVLMPNYGYTF
len: 12; d_gene: .; j_gene: TRBJ1-1; v_gene: TRBV7-9; abundance: .; CDR3nt: TGTGCCAGCAGTACAGAAGAGGGAAGAGAGGAGTTT; CDR3aa: CASSTEEGREEF
len: 12; d_gene: .; j_gene: TRBJ2-5; v_gene: TRBV9; abundance: .; CDR3nt: TGTGCCAGCAGCGTAGCCGGGGAGACCCAGTACTTC; CDR3aa: CASSVAGETQYF
len: 14; d_gene: .; j_gene: TRBJ2-5; v_gene: TRBV5-6; abundance: many; CDR3nt: TGTGCCAGCAGCTTGTCGGCTAGCAGGAAGACCCAGTACTTC; CDR3aa: CASSLSASRKTQYF
len: 19; d_gene: TRBD1; j_gene: TRBJ2-6; v_gene: TRBV18; abundance: .; CDR3nt: TGTGCCAGCTCACCACTCTCGCGACAGGGGATTGCTGGGGCCAACGTCCTGACTTTC; CDR3aa: CASSPLSRQGIAGANVLTF
len: 17; d_gene: TRBD1; j_gene: TRBJ1-1; v_gene: TRBV7-8; abundance: .; CDR3nt: TGTGCCAGCAGCTTAATGACAGGGGGGATAATGAACACTGAAGCTTTCTTT; CDR3aa: CASSLMTGGIMNTEAFF
len: 14; d_gene: .; j_gene: TRBJ1-2; v_gene: TRBV6-5; abundance: .; CDR3nt: TGTGCCAGCAGCCAAACAGGGTTTGGCTATGGCTACACCTTC; CDR3aa: CASSQTGFGYGYTF
len: 14; d_gene: TRBD1; j_gene: TRBJ2-2; v_gene: TRBV6-5; abundance: .; CDR3nt: TGTGCCAGCAGTCGAAGACAGGGGACCGGGGAGCTGTTTTTT; CDR3aa: CASSRRQGTGELFF
len: 12; d_gene: TRBD1; j_gene: TRBJ2-7; v_gene: TRBV6-6; abundance: .; CDR3nt: TGTGCCAGCTGGCAGGGGGCCTACGAGCAGTACTTC; CDR3aa: CASWQGAYEQYF
len: 17; d_gene: TRBD1; j_gene: TRBJ1-4; v_gene: TRBV2; abundance: .; CDR3nt: TGTGCCAGCACCCGAACCGGGACAGTCGGACTTAATGAAAAACTGTTTTTT; CDR3aa: CASTRTGTVGLNEKLFF
len: 15; d_gene: TRBD1; j_gene: TRBJ2-1; v_gene: TRBV5-1; abundance: .; CDR3nt: TGCGCCAGCAGCTTGAGGGGGCTTGAGGACAATGAGCAGTTCTTC; CDR3aa: CASSLRGLEDNEQFF
len: 13; d_gene: .; j_gene: TRBJ1-5; v_gene: TRBV5-5; abundance: .; CDR3nt: TGTGCCAGCAGCTTTACGGGTAATCAGCCCCAGCATTTT; CDR3aa: CASSFTGNQPQHF
len: 19; d_gene: TRBD2; j_gene: TRBJ2-3; v_gene: TRBV19; abundance: .; CDR3nt: TGTGCCAGTAGTAGGTTCGGGAGCGGGAGGCTTTTAAGCACAGATACGCAGTATTTT; CDR3aa: CASSRFGSGRLLSTDTQYF
len: 15; d_gene: TRBD1; j_gene: TRBJ2-7; v_gene: TRBV3-1/TRBV3-2; abundance: .; CDR3nt: TGTGCCAGCAGCCTTAGAGGGACAGGGGGCTACGAGCAGTACTTC; CDR3aa: CASSLRGTGGYEQYF
len: 14; d_gene: .; j_gene: TRBJ2-2; v_gene: TRBV24-1; abundance: .; CDR3nt: TGTGCCACCAGTGATTTGACCGGCACCGGGGAGCTGTTTTTT; CDR3aa: CATSDLTGTGELFF
len: 18; d_gene: .; j_gene: TRBJ2-6; v_gene: TRBV5-1; abundance: .; CDR3nt: TGCGCCAGCAGCCCACAGGGTCCCCTTGGCTCTGGGGCCAACGTCCTGACTTTC; CDR3aa: CASSPQGPLGSGANVLTF
len: 13; d_gene: .; j_gene: TRBJ1-1; v_gene: TRBV18; abundance: .; CDR3nt: TGTGCCAGCTCACCTGAGGGGAACACTGAAGCTTTCTTT; CDR3aa: CASSPEGNTEAFF
len: 15; d_gene: TRBD1; j_gene: TRBJ1-6; v_gene: TRBV6-5; abundance: .; CDR3nt: TGTGCCAGCACGATGGACAGGGGCCCTAATTCACCCCTCCACTTT; CDR3aa: CASTMDRGPNSPLHF
len: 12; d_gene: .; j_gene: TRBJ2-1; v_gene: TRBV5-1; abundance: .; CDR3nt: TGCGCCAGCAGCTTAACTATGGGTGAGCAGTTCTTC; CDR3aa: CASSLTMGEQFF
len: 17; d_gene: TRBD2; j_gene: TRBJ2-3; v_gene: TRBV7-8; abundance: .; CDR3nt: TGTGCCAGCAGCCAGGGACTAGCGGGGGGGGCCACAGATACGCAGTATTTT; CDR3aa: CASSQGLAGGATDTQYF
len: 14; d_gene: .; j_gene: TRBJ2-5; v_gene: TRBV5-1; abundance: .; CDR3nt: TGCGCCAGCGAGGTCGGTACGCACCAAGAGACCCAGTACTTC; CDR3aa: CASEVGTHQETQYF
len: 14; d_gene: .; j_gene: TRBJ2-5; v_gene: TRBV7-8; abundance: few; CDR3nt: TGTGCCAGCAGCGGCCCCGGACACAAAGAGACCCAGTACTTC; CDR3aa: CASSGPGHKETQYF
len: 17; d_gene: TRBD2; j_gene: TRBJ2-5; v_gene: TRBV28; abundance: .; CDR3nt: TGTGCCAGCAGCAGACCGGGACTAGCGGTATTTGGAGAGACCCAGTACTTC; CDR3aa: CASSRPGLAVFGETQYF
len: 15; d_gene: TRBD1; j_gene: TRBJ1-2; v_gene: TRBV27; abundance: .; CDR3nt: TGTGCCAGCAGAGGACAGGGGGGGACTAACTATGGCTACACCTTC; CDR3aa: CASRGQGGTNYGYTF
len: 14; d_gene: TRBD1; j_gene: TRBJ1-1; v_gene: TRBV6-5; abundance: .; CDR3nt: TGTGCCAGCAGTTACCGGACAGGGAACACTGAAGCTTTCTTT; CDR3aa: CASSYRTGNTEAFF
len: 17; d_gene: TRBD1; j_gene: TRBJ1-4; v_gene: TRBV4-2; abundance: .; CDR3nt: TGTGCCAGCAGCCAACCGGGACAGGAGGCAACTAATGAAAAACTGTTTTTT; CDR3aa: CASSQPGQEATNEKLFF
len: 16; d_gene: TRBD2; j_gene: TRBJ2-3; v_gene: TRBV19; abundance: few; CDR3nt: TGTGCCAGTAGTATTAGTAGCGGGGGGCGCGCAGATACGCAGTATTTT; CDR3aa: CASSISSGGRADTQYF
len: 15; d_gene: TRBD2; j_gene: TRBJ2-3; v_gene: TRBV2; abundance: .; CDR3nt: TGTGCCAGCAGATTGACTAGCGGGGGCACAGATACGCAGTATTTT; CDR3aa: CASRLTSGGTDTQYF
len: 15; d_gene: .; j_gene: TRBJ2-2; v_gene: TRBV11-2; abundance: many; CDR3nt: TGTGCCAGCAGCTTTGGGGCCGACCTCACCGGGGAGCTGTTTTTT; CDR3aa: CASSFGADLTGELFF
len: 16; d_gene: .; j_gene: TRBJ1-4; v_gene: TRBV19; abundance: few; CDR3nt: TGTGCCAGTAGGGTCTCGGGAAAAGCAACTAATGAAAAACTGTTTTTT; CDR3aa: CASRVSGKATNEKLFF
len: 16; d_gene: .; j_gene: TRBJ2-6; v_gene: TRBV5-1; abundance: .; CDR3nt: TGCGCCAGCAGCTCCACAGGGAAGTCTGGGGCCAACGTCCTGACTTTC; CDR3aa: CASSSTGKSGANVLTF
len: 16; d_gene: TRBD2; j_gene: TRBJ2-1; v_gene: TRBV5-4; abundance: .; CDR3nt: TGTGCCAGCAGCTCCGGGCCTAGCGGGAGCCCCAATGAGCAGTTCTTC; CDR3aa: CASSSGPSGSPNEQFF
len: 15; d_gene: .; j_gene: TRBJ1-1; v_gene: TRBV5-1; abundance: .; CDR3nt: TGCGCCAGCAGCTTGGGGGCCCCGACGAACACTGAAGCTTTCTTT; CDR3aa: CASSLGAPTNTEAFF
len: 16; d_gene: .; j_gene: TRBJ2-7; v_gene: TRBV6-5; abundance: .; CDR3nt: TGTGCCAGCAGTTACTCGAGTTTAGGGGCATCCTACGAGCAGTACTTC; CDR3aa: CASSYSSLGASYEQYF
len: 15; d_gene: .; j_gene: TRBJ1-4; v_gene: TRBV9; abundance: .; CDR3nt: TGTGCCAGCAGCGTAGGGGCAGGTTCCAATGAAAAACTGTTTTTT; CDR3aa: CASSVGAGSNEKLFF
len: 14; d_gene: .; j_gene: TRBJ2-5; v_gene: TRBV5-1; abundance: .; CDR3nt: TGCGCCAGCAGCTTGGCTCGGGAGAAAGAGACCCAGTACTTC; CDR3aa: CASSLAREKETQYF
len: 15; d_gene: .; j_gene: TRBJ1-2; v_gene: TRBV28; abundance: .; CDR3nt: TGTGCCAGCAGTTTAACCCCCCAGGGATCAGGTGGCTACACCTTC; CDR3aa: CASSLTPQGSGGYTF
len: 14; d_gene: TRBD1; j_gene: TRBJ2-1; v_gene: TRBV5-1; abundance: .; CDR3nt: TGCGCCAGCAGAGGGGACAGCTCCTACAATGAGCAGTTCTTC; CDR3aa: CASRGDSSYNEQFF
len: 18; d_gene: TRBD1; j_gene: TRBJ1-5; v_gene: TRBV7-8; abundance: .; CDR3nt: TGTGCCAGCAGCTTAGGCCTGATTGAGGGGGCAGCCTATCAGCCCCAGCATTTT; CDR3aa: CASSLGLIEGAAYQPQHF